This T cell receptor (beta chain) was profiled in a study of OX40 agonist ivuxolimab in advanced cancers. At the level of the study: Prior anti-PD-1, anti-PD-L1 or anti-CTLA-4 therapy was allowed; approximately 41% had some. One patient with hepatocellular carcinoma and two with cutaneous melanoma, three in all, had partial responses.

The data were produced by immunoSEQ multiplex PCR, yet TCRdb's version contains in-frame clones alone and is incomplete. The table lists roughly 64,000 clones, approximately 78% of them singletons. CDR1 and CDR2 (germline): MNHNS, SASEGT. J gave up 6 bases and V 4 bases, and 7 bases lay outside the gene matches. CDR3 length: 14 residues. Source: CD4+ or CD8+ T cells sorted from blood, taken in a trial of the OX40 agonist ivuxolimab. The chain employs TRBV6-1 and TRBJ2-3, with TRBD1 matching over 7 bases. The TCR comes from an adult with an advanced solid tumor such as melanoma, head and neck, liver or kidney cancer. The CDR3 DNA is TGTGCCAGCAGTGGACAGGGAGAACATGATACGCAGTATTTT. Translation gives CASSGQGEHDTQYF.